This T cell receptor beta chain was documented in a study of OX40 agonist ivuxolimab in advanced cancers. CDR3 length: 16 amino acids. Germline loops: CDR1 MNHEY, CDR2 SVGAGI. Unmatched junction bases numbered 8, after V lost 4 bases and J lost 6 bases. The repertoire was sequenced with immunoSEQ multiplex PCR; TCRdb's copy has only in-frame clones and lacks some. This sample carries approximately 74,000 clones, around 82% of them seen once, and the ten largest clones take 4% to 6%. Sequencing was performed on CD4+ or CD8+ T cells sorted from blood, taken in a trial of the OX40 agonist ivuxolimab. V and J are TRBV6-5 and TRBJ2-3; 12 bases line up with TRBD1. The receptor was isolated from an adult with an advanced solid tumor such as melanoma, head and neck, liver or kidney cancer. The CDR3 sequence: CASSSLRDRGRDTQYF. The CDR3 DNA is TGTGCCAGCAGTTCCCTCCGGGACAGGGGGCGGGATACGCAGTATTTT.